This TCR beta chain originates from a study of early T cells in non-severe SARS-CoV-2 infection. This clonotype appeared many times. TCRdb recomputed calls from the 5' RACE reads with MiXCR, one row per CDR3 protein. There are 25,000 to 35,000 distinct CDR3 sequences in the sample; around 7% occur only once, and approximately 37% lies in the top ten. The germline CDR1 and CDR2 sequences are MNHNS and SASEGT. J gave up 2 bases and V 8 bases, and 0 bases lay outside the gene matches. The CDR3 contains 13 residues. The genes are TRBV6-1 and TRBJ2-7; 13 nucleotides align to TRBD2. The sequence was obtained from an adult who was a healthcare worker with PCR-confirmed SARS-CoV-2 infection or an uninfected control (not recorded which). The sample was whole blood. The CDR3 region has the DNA TGTGCCAGCGGGACTAGCGGGACCTACGAGCAGTACTTC. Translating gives CASGTSGTYEQYF.